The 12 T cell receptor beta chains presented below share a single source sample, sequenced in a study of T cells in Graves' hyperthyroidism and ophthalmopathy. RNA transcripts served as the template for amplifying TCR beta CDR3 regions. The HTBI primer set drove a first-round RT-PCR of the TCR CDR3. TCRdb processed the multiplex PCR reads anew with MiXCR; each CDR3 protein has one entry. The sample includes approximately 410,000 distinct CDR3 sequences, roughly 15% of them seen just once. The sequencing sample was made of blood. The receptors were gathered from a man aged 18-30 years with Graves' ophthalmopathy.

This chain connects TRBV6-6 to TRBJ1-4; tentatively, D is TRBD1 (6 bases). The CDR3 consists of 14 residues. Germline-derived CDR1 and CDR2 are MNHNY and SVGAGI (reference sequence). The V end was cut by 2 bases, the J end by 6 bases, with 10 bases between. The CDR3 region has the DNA TGTGCCAGCAGTTACAACAGGGCCCATGAAAAACTGTTTTTT. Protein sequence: CASSYNRAHEKLFF.

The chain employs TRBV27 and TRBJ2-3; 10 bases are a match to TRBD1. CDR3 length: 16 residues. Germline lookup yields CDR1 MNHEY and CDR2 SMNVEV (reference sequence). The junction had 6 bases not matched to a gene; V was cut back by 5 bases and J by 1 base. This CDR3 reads CASSRTGTGGTDTQYF. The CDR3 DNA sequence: TGTGCCAGCAGTAGAACCGGGACAGGGGGCACAGATACGCAGTATTTT.

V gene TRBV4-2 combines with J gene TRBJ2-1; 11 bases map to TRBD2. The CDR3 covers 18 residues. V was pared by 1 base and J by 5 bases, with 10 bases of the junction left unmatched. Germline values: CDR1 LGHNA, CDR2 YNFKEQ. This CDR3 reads CASSQASSGGGTHNEQFF. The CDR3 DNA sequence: TGTGCCAGCAGCCAAGCGAGTAGCGGGGGGGGGACTCACAATGAGCAGTTCTTC.

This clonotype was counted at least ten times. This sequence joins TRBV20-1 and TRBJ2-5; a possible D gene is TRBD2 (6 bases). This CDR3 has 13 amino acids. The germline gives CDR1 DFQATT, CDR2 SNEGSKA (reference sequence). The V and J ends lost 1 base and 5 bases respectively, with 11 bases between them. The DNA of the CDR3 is TGCAGTGCTAGAGTATCGGGGGTGGAGACCCAGTACTTC. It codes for CSARVSGVETQYF.

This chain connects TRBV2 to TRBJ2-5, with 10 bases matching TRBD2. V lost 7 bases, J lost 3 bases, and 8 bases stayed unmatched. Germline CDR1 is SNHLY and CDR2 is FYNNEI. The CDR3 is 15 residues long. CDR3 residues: CASTPDLAGEETQYF. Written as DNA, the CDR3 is TGTGCCAGCACCCCGGATCTAGCGGGAGAAGAGACCCAGTACTTC.

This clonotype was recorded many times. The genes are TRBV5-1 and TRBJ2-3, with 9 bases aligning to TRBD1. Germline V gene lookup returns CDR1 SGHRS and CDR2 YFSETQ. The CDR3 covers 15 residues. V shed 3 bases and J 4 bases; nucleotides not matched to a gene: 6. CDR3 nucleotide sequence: TGCGCCAGCAGCTCCGGGACAGGGAGGTCAGATACGCAGTATTTT. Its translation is CASSSGTGRSDTQYF. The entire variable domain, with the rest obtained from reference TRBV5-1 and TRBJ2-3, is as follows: KAGVTQTPRYLIKTRGQQVTLSCSPISGHRSVSWYQQTPGQGLQFLFEYFSETQRNKGNFPGRFSGRQFSNSRSEMNVSTLELGDSALYLCASSSGTGRSDTQYFGPGTRLTVL.

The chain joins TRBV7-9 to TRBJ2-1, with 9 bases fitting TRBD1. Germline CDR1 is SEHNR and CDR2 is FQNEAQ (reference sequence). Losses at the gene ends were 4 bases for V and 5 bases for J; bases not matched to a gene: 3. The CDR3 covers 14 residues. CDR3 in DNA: TGTGCCAGCAGCTCATGGACAGGGGACAATGAGCAGTTCTTC. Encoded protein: CASSSWTGDNEQFF.

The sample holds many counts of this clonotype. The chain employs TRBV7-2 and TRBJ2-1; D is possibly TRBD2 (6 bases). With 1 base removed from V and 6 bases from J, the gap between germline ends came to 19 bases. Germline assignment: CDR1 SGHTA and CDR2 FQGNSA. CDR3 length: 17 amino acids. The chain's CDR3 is CASSLGAVGGTSNEQFF. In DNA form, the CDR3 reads TGTGCCAGCAGCTTAGGGGCGGTCGGCGGGACCTCCAATGAGCAGTTCTTC.

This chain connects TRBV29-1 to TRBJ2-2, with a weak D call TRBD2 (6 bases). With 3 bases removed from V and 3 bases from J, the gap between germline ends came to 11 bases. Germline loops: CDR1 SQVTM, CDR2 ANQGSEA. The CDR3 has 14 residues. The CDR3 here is CSVDPGLYTGELFF. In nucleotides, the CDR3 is TGCAGCGTTGATCCGGGACTCTACACCGGGGAGCTGTTTTTT.

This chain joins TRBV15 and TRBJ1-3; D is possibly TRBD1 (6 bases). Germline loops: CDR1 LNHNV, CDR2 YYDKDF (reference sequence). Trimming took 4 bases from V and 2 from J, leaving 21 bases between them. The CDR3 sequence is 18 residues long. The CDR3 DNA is TGTGCCACCAGCAACCGGGACATGGGGTTCGGCGCTGGAAACACCATATATTTT. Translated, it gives CATSNRDMGFGAGNTIYF. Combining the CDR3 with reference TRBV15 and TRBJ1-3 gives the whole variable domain DAMVIQNPRYQVTQFGKPVTLSCSQTLNHNVMYWYQQKSSQAPKLLFHYYDKDFNNEADTPDNFQSRRPNTSFCFLDIRSPGLGDTAMYLCATSNRDMGFGAGNTIYFGEGSWLTVV.

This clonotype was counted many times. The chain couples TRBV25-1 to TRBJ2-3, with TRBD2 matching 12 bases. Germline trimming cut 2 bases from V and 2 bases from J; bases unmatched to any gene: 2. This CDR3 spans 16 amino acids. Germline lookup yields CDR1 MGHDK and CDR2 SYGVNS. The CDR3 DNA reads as TGTGCCAGCAGTGAAGGACTAGCGGGACTCACAGATACGCAGTATTTT. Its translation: CASSEGLAGLTDTQYF.

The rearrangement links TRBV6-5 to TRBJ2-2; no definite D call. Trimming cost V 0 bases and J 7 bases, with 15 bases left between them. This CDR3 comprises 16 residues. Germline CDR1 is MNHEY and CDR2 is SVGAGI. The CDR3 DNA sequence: TGTGCCAGCAGTTACTCTGCCGCGGTTGCTATCGGGGAGCTGTTTTTT. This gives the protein CASSYSAAVAIGELFF.